This TCR beta chain was identified in a study of blood T cell repertoires in COVID-19. Study at large: COVID-19 samples from acute and convalescent phases originated in the United States, Italy and Spain. PBMCs, B-cell-depleted T cells, or T cells were the source of the cDNA or gDNA that made up the material.

As handled by the study authors: Amplification of reference gene primers provided the estimated nucleated cell counts. Repertoires were generated with immunoSEQ multiplex PCR, while TCRdb's copy carries only in-frame clones and drops some. V, J and clone size are taken as reported in that table, and D and trimming were inferred from the DNA itself. The sample has tens of thousands of clones; roughly 86% are singletons. V dropped 3 bases and J dropped 6; count of bases not matched to a gene: 10. The CDR3 contains 15 residues. CDR1 and CDR2 (germline): KGHSH, LQKENI. The sample holds a few counts of this clone.

The sequence came from a woman aged 80 or over in a cohort sampled during active or convalescent COVID-19. V gene TRBV18 combines with J gene TRBJ1-1; 7 nucleotides align to TRBD1. Material for sequencing was peripheral blood. The CDR3 here is CASSPQPQGVAEAFF. CDR3 coding DNA: TGTGCCAGCTCACCGCAGCCTCAGGGGGTCGCTGAAGCTTTCTTT.